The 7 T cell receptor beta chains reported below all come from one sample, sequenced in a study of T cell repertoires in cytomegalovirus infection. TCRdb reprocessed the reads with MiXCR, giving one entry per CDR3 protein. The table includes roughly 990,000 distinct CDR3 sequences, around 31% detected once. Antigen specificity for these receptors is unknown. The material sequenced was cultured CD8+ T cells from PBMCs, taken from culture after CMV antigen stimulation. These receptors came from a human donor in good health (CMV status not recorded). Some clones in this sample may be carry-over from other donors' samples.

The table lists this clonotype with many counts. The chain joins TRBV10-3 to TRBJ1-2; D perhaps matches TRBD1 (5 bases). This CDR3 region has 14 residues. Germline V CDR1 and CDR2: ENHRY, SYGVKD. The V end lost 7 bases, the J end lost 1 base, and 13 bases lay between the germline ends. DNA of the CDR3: TGTGCCATCACCGAACGGGACCTTAACTATGGCTACACCTTC. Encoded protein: CAITERDLNYGYTF.

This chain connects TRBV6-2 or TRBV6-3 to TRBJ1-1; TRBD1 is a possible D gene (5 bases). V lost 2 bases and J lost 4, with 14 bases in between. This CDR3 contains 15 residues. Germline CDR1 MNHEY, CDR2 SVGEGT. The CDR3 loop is CASSYEGPGPTEAFF. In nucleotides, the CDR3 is TGTGCCAGCAGTTACGAGGGACCAGGGCCCACTGAAGCTTTCTTT.

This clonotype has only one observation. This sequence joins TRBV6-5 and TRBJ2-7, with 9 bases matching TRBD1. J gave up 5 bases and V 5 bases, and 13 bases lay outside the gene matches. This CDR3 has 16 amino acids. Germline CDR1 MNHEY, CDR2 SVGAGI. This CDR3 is CASSEDIRDRDHEQYF. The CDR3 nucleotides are TGTGCCAGCAGTGAAGATATCCGGGACAGGGACCACGAGCAGTACTTC.

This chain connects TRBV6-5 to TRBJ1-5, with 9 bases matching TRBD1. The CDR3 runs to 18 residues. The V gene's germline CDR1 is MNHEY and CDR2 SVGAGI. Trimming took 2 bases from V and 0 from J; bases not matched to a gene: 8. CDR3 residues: CASSYSDRGVYSNQPQHF. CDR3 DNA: TGTGCCAGCAGTTACAGCGACAGGGGGGTATATAGCAATCAGCCCCAGCATTTT.

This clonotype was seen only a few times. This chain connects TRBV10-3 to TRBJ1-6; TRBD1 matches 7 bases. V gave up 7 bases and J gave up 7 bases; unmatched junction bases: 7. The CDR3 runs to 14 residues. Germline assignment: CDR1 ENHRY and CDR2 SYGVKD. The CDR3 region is CAIMGDSLNSPLHF. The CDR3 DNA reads TGTGCCATCATGGGGGACAGCCTAAATTCACCCCTCCACTTT.

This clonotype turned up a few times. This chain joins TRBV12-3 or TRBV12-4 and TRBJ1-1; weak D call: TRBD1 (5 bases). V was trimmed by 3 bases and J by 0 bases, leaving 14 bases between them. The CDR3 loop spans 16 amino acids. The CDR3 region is CASSFPAGPLNTEAFF. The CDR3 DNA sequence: TGTGCCAGCAGTTTTCCTGCGGGGCCCTTGAACACTGAAGCTTTCTTT.

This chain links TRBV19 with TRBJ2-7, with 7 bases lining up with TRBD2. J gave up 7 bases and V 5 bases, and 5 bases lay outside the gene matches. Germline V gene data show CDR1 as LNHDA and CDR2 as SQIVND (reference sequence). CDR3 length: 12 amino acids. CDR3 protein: CASSALAGEQYF. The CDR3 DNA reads TGTGCCAGTAGTGCCTTAGCGGGTGAGCAGTACTTC.